Presented here are 14 T cell receptor beta chains from one specimen sequenced in a study of OX40 agonist ivuxolimab in advanced cancers. Clones were read by immunoSEQ multiplex PCR, and TCRdb kept only the in-frame ones, dropping some. The table includes about 79,000 clones, more than 90% detected once. Material: CD4+ or CD8+ T cells sorted from blood, obtained in a trial of the OX40 agonist ivuxolimab. Receptor source: an adult with an advanced solid tumor such as melanoma, head and neck, liver or kidney cancer.

The V gene is TRBV7-2, the J gene TRBJ1-1; 8 nucleotides match TRBD1. Trimming at V came to 1 base and at J to 5 bases, leaving 3 bases not matched to a gene. This CDR3 comprises 14 residues. The V gene's germline CDR1 is SGHTA and CDR2 FQGNSA. The CDR3, as DNA: TGTGCCAGCAGCTTAGTCGACAGGGGAACTGAAGCTTTCTTT. It codes for CASSLVDRGTEAFF.

In the case of this clone: Other DNA sequences in the sample encode the same CDR3. This rearrangement joins TRBV30 to TRBJ1-1; TRBD1 matches 8 bases. Germline values: CDR1 GTSNPN, CDR2 SVGIG (reference sequence). J was trimmed by 6 bases and V by 0 bases; bases with no gene match: 3. The CDR3 consists of 13 residues. In DNA, the CDR3 is TGTGCCTGGAGTGTACAGGGGGATTCTGAAGCTTTCTTT. As protein: CAWSVQGDSEAFF.

The chain has TRBV19 and TRBJ1-1; tentative D call: TRBD1 (5 bases). The ends were cut back, 6 bases at V and 6 bases at J, with 8 bases in the middle. From germline, CDR1 is LNHDA and CDR2 SQIVND (reference sequence). The CDR3 extends over 11 amino acids. The CDR3 bases are TGTGCCAGTAGATCGGGGGCTGAAGCTTTCTTT. Translated: CASRSGAEAFF.

This chain links TRBV2 with TRBJ1-1; possibly TRBD1 for D (5 bases). The length of the CDR3 is 14 residues. Trimming took 7 bases from V and 4 from J, leaving 16 bases between them. Germline CDR1 is SNHLY and CDR2 is FYNNEI. CDR3 DNA sequence: TGTGCCAGCACCATGGGAGTGCAGGGCACTGAAGCTTTCTTT. As protein: CASTMGVQGTEAFF.

The chain is built from TRBV19 and TRBJ2-7; TRBD1 might be the D (5 bases). The germline V and J ends were trimmed by 5 bases and 0 bases, with 14 bases remaining between them. This CDR3 has 15 amino acids. The germline CDR1 and CDR2 sequences are LNHDA and SQIVND (reference sequence). The CDR3 region is CASSPNIRASYEQYF. The CDR3 DNA is TGTGCCAGTAGTCCGAACATCAGGGCCTCCTACGAGCAGTACTTC.

The genes are TRBV29-1 and TRBJ1-2, with TRBD1 matching 7 bases. The CDR3 covers 13 residues. V lost 4 bases, J lost 2 bases, and 4 bases stayed unmatched. Looked up from germline, CDR1 is SQVTM and CDR2 is ANQGSEA. CDR3 DNA sequence: TGCAGCGTTGCCCGGGACAGCAACTATGGCTACACCTTC. As protein: CSVARDSNYGYTF.

The genes are TRBV28 and TRBJ2-5, with 9 bases aligning to TRBD1. Near its end, the DNA agrees better with TRBJ2-7, so the J call may be wrong. This CDR3 spans 15 amino acids. The germline CDR1 and CDR2 sequences are MDHEN and SYDVKM. In DNA, the CDR3 is TGTGCCAGCAGCATAATCCCGGGACAGGGAAACGAGCAGTACTTC. Residues: CASSIIPGQGNEQYF.

This chain connects TRBV29-1 to TRBJ2-1, with TRBD1 as a possible D gene (8 bases). V lost 4 bases and J lost 6, with 13 bases in between. This CDR3 is 13 amino acids long. The germline V gene encodes CDR1 SQVTM and CDR2 ANQGSEA. The CDR3 loop reads CSVANRGGNEQFF. The CDR3 nucleotides read TGCAGCGTTGCCAACAGGGGGGGCAATGAGCAGTTCTTC.

Only one count was recorded for this clone. The chain is built from TRBV2 and TRBJ2-1; D possibly matches TRBD1 or TRBD2 (5 bases each). The CDR3 loop spans 12 amino acids. CDR1 is SNHLY, CDR2 FYNNEI, per germline. Between the trimmed V and J ends, which lost 6 bases and 10 bases, there was a span of 13 bases. CDR3 DNA sequence: TGTGCCAGCAGAACTCAGGGAGAAGAGCAGTTCTTC. Translating it yields CASRTQGEEQFF.

The chain couples TRBV9 to TRBJ2-4; possibly TRBD1 or TRBD2 for D (5 bases each). The ends were cut back, 4 bases at V and 2 bases at J, with 10 bases in the middle. This CDR3 is 14 amino acids long. Germline CDR1 SGDLS, CDR2 YYNGEE. The CDR3 DNA reads as TGTGCCAGCAGCCCTGGGGGAACCAAAAACATTCAGTACTTC. As protein: CASSPGGTKNIQYF. Drawing the rest from reference TRBV9 and TRBJ2-4, the complete variable domain is DSGVTQTPKHLITATGQRVTLRCSPRSGDLSVYWYQQSLDQGLQFLIQYYNGEERAKGNILERFSAQQFPDLHSELNLSSLELGDSALYFCASSPGGTKNIQYFGAGTRLSVL.

This clone occurred once. The rearrangement uses TRBV5-4 and TRBJ1-6; D gene unclear. In germline, CDR1 is SGHNT, CDR2 YYREEE (reference sequence). Trimming cost V 6 bases and J 7 bases, with 11 bases left between them. CDR3 size: 13 residues. CDR3 bases: TGTGCCAGCACCTTCGGGAACAATTCACCCCTCCACTTT. It codes for CASTFGNNSPLHF.

CDR3 nucleotide sequence: TGTGCCAGCAGCTTAATGAGCTCCTACAATGAGCAGTTCTTC. Residues: CASSLMSSYNEQFF. The V call is TRBV11-3, the J call TRBJ2-1; D not resolved. This CDR3 has 14 residues. CDR1 and CDR2 from the germline V gene are SGHNT and YENEEA. Trimming shortened V by 2 bases and J by 0 bases, and 5 bases separated the two germline ends.

The chain couples TRBV6-5 to TRBJ2-7; TRBD1 might be the D (6 bases). Germline assignment: CDR1 MNHEY and CDR2 SVGAGI. This CDR3 is 16 amino acids long. Trimming left V 0 bases short and J 0 bases short, with 12 bases between. Here the CDR3 reads CASSYSDRRSSYEQYF. The CDR3 DNA reads TGTGCCAGCAGTTACTCCGACAGGCGTAGCTCCTACGAGCAGTACTTC.

This chain joins TRBV30 and TRBJ2-1, with D unclear. Germline CDR1 GTSNPN, CDR2 SVGIG (reference sequence). V lost 2 bases and J 5 bases, leaving 10 bases between the germline ends. The CDR3 extends over 13 amino acids. The CDR3 region is CAWSLQLNNEQFF. DNA for the CDR3: TGTGCCTGGAGTTTACAGCTGAACAATGAGCAGTTCTTC.